This paragraph reports one T cell receptor beta chain. Sequencing used immunoSEQ multiplex PCR; TCRdb keeps in-frame clones, though not all of them. The table shows around 130,000 clones, with about 93% occurring only once. This sample was taken from a study of control samples from healthy donors and cancer patients. The clonotype comes from a man aged 45-65 years with head and neck cancer. Material: PBMCs.

Here the CDR3 DNA reads TGTGCCAGTAGTCCGACAGGGGGGAATTCACCCCTCCACTTT. Translated: CASSPTGGNSPLHF. V usage is TRBV19 and J usage is TRBJ1-6; the match to TRBD1 covers 9 bases. The CDR3 has 14 amino acids. The junction had 3 bases not matched to a gene; V was cut back by 5 bases and J by 7 bases. Germline CDR1 LNHDA, CDR2 SQIVND (reference sequence).